Following are 30 T cell receptor beta chains from one sample sequenced in a study of shared clonotypes between healthy human individuals. Clones were read by immunoSEQ multiplex PCR, and TCRdb kept only the in-frame ones, dropping some. The data contain 470,000 or so clones, around 73% of them singletons. Sequenced: PBMCs. The source of these receptors is a woman aged 40 to 50 in good health. Some clones in this sample may be carry-over from other donors' samples.

The sample holds a few counts of this clone. The J gene is TRBJ2-3, the V gene TRBV2; possibly TRBD1 or TRBD2 for D (6 bases each). Trimming took off 3 bases at V and 3 bases at J, with 13 bases between the two ends. This CDR3 region has 15 residues. Germline CDR1 and CDR2: SNHLY and FYNNEI. For the CDR3, the DNA is TGTGCCAGCAGTGACGACAGGCGGGGAACAGATACGCAGTATTTT. This translates into CASSDDRRGTDTQYF.

V gene TRBV29-1 combines with J gene TRBJ2-3, with D perhaps matching TRBD1 (6 bases). V was clipped by 3 bases and J by 2 bases, with 12 bases between them. CDR1 is SQVTM and CDR2 is ANQGSEA in the germline V gene. The CDR3 sequence is 14 residues long. CDR3 nucleotide sequence: TGCAGCGTTGATAGCCAGGGGACCACAGATACGCAGTATTTT. As protein: CSVDSQGTTDTQYF.

The V and J genes are TRBV7-9 and TRBJ2-1; a possible D gene is TRBD2 (5 bases). V lost 1 base and J 9 bases, leaving 13 bases between the germline ends. The CDR3 runs to 14 residues. CDR1 is SEHNR, CDR2 FQNEAQ, per germline (reference sequence). The chain's CDR3 is CASSLVGEAGEQFF. CDR3 nucleotides: TGTGCCAGCAGCTTAGTGGGTGAGGCGGGTGAGCAGTTCTTC.

V and J are TRBV6-1 and TRBJ2-7; D possibly corresponds to TRBD2 (5 bases). Trimming pared 5 bases from V and 6 bases from J, leaving 14 bases between. CDR3 length: 13 residues. CDR1 is MNHNS and CDR2 is SASEGT in the germline V gene. The CDR3, as DNA: TGTGCCAGCAGTAATCATCGGGGTACCGAGCAGTACTTC. Protein sequence: CASSNHRGTEQYF.

This sequence joins TRBV6-1 and TRBJ2-7; 7 bases line up with TRBD2. V shed 2 bases and J 1 base; nucleotides not matched to a gene: 5. The CDR3 extends over 15 amino acids. Germline V gene sequence: CDR1 MNHNS, CDR2 SASEGT. CDR3 sequence reads: CASSERAGESYEQYF. The CDR3 nucleotides are TGTGCCAGCAGTGAAAGGGCGGGAGAGTCCTACGAGCAGTACTTC.

V and J are TRBV7-2 and TRBJ2-1; 7 positions agree with TRBD2. This CDR3 contains 15 residues. The germline CDR1 and CDR2 sequences are SGHTA and FQGNSA. With V trimmed by 5 bases and J by 8 bases, 12 bases remained unmatched. This chain's CDR3 is CASSLNGAGEDEQFF. As DNA, the CDR3 is TGTGCCAGCAGCCTCAACGGGGCGGGAGAGGATGAGCAGTTCTTC.

This clone was recorded a few times. The CDR3 DNA sequence: TGTGCCAGCAGCCTCGGGGAATCCTACGAGCAGTACTTC. Translation gives CASSLGESYEQYF. The J gene is TRBJ2-7, the V gene TRBV7-2, with a possible D match to TRBD2 (5 bases). Looked up from germline, CDR1 is SGHTA and CDR2 is FQGNSA. Trimming left V 5 bases short and J 1 base short, with 9 bases between. The CDR3 loop spans 13 amino acids.

The CDR3 sequence is CASSVQGASGNTIYF. The CDR3 DNA reads as TGTGCCAGCAGCGTGCAGGGAGCCTCTGGAAACACCATATATTTT. The V and J genes are TRBV7-9 and TRBJ1-3, with D possibly TRBD1 on 5 matching bases. CDR3 length: 15 residues. Germline assignment: CDR1 SEHNR and CDR2 FQNEAQ (reference sequence). V was clipped by 5 bases and J by 0 bases, with 11 bases between them.

The CDR3 region has the DNA TGTGCCTGGAGAACTGGAGGGCAGTACGAGCAGTACTTC. Translated: CAWRTGGQYEQYF. The V and J genes are TRBV30 and TRBJ2-7; possible D gene TRBD2, 6 bases. Germline values: CDR1 GTSNPN, CDR2 SVGIG (reference sequence). The CDR3 runs 13 residues. V dropped 3 bases and J dropped 4 bases, with 13 bases sitting between them.

This chain connects TRBV4-1 to TRBJ2-7, with 8 bases lining up with TRBD1. The germline gives CDR1 MGHRA, CDR2 YSYEKL. V was pared by 8 bases and J by 1 base, with 4 bases of the junction left unmatched. The length of the CDR3 is 13 residues. The DNA for the CDR3 is TGCGCCAGCGGCCGGGACAGGTCCTACGAGCAGTACTTC. Encoded protein: CASGRDRSYEQYF.

The V call is TRBV30, the J call TRBJ1-1; no clear D gene. The V gene's germline CDR1 is GTSNPN and CDR2 SVGIG (reference sequence). The CDR3 has 14 residues. The V end lost 2 bases, the J end lost 0 bases, and 10 bases lay between the germline ends. The CDR3 loop is CAWSIVSVNTEAFF. The CDR3 DNA is TGTGCCTGGAGTATAGTTTCCGTGAACACTGAAGCTTTCTTT.

The genes are TRBV7-3 and TRBJ2-6; possible D gene TRBD1, 6 bases. CDR1 is SGHTA, CDR2 FQGTGA, per germline. V lost 7 bases, J lost 4 bases, and 11 bases lay in between. The CDR3 loop spans 14 amino acids. The CDR3 nucleotides are TGTGCCAGCAAGTCCGGGACAGGGGCCAACGTCCTGACTTTC. It translates to CASKSGTGANVLTF.

The J gene is TRBJ2-7, the V gene TRBV11-3, with D unclear. CDR1 is SGHNT and CDR2 is YENEEA in the germline V gene. CDR3 length: 14 amino acids. V gave up 6 bases and J gave up 4 bases, with 16 bases separating them. This CDR3 reads CASSSGSPPYEQYF. The CDR3 region has the DNA TGTGCCAGCAGTTCCGGGTCTCCGCCTTACGAGCAGTACTTC.

The chain has TRBV28 and TRBJ1-1; no definite D call. Germline assignment: CDR1 MDHEN and CDR2 SYDVKM. With 6 bases removed from V and 4 bases from J, the gap between germline ends came to 9 bases. CDR3 size: 12 residues. CDR3 protein: CASRDLSTEAFF. CDR3 in DNA: TGTGCCAGCAGGGATTTGAGCACTGAAGCTTTCTTT.

The chain has TRBV7-2 and TRBJ2-1; D gene uncertain. Deletions cut 7 bases from V and 4 bases from J, with 11 bases between. The germline V gene encodes CDR1 SGHTA and CDR2 FQGNSA. The length of the CDR3 is 13 residues. CDR3: CASKVPSYNEQFF. Written as DNA, the CDR3 is TGTGCCAGCAAAGTACCATCATACAATGAGCAGTTCTTC.

J is TRBJ2-4 and V is TRBV28; 8 bases line up with TRBD1. The CDR3 is 17 amino acids. CDR1 is MDHEN, CDR2 SYDVKM, per germline. With V trimmed by 6 bases and J by 1 base, 11 bases remained unmatched. CDR3 region: CASRTLGRGPAKNIQYF. CDR3 in DNA: TGTGCCAGCAGAACCTTGGGCAGGGGGCCTGCCAAAAACATTCAGTACTTC.

This clone was observed a handful of times. This chain joins TRBV2 and TRBJ1-2; D unresolved. The CDR3 runs 13 residues. The germline V and J ends were trimmed by 3 bases and 0 bases, with 5 bases remaining between them. Germline V CDR1 and CDR2: SNHLY, FYNNEI. The CDR3: CASSDHTNYGYTF. The CDR3 DNA sequence: TGTGCCAGCAGTGATCACACTAACTATGGCTACACCTTC.

This clone was picked up many times. The sample contains more than one DNA sequence encoding this CDR3. The chain employs TRBV30 and TRBJ1-3, with D tentatively TRBD1 (5 bases). The CDR3 extends over 14 amino acids. V dropped 0 bases and J dropped 2 bases, with 8 bases sitting between them. Germline V gene data show CDR1 as GTSNPN and CDR2 as SVGIG (reference sequence). The CDR3 nucleotides are TGTGCCTGGAGTGTGGGGGGAGCTGGAAACACCATATATTTT. The encoded protein is CAWSVGGAGNTIYF.

The J gene is TRBJ2-7, the V gene TRBV7-8; TRBD1 matches at 8 bases. The germline CDR1 and CDR2 sequences are SGHVS and FQNEAQ. The junction had 7 bases not matched to a gene; V was cut back by 5 bases and J by 4 bases. This CDR3 spans 14 amino acids. CDR3 DNA sequence: TGTGCCAGCAGCCCACAGGGGGGACTGTACGAGCAGTACTTC. It is translated as CASSPQGGLYEQYF.

With regard to this clone: Because it lacks the conserved phenylalanine or tryptophan at the end, this CDR3 is likely a read error. The limits of the CDR3 on the DNA are not certain, so only TCRdb's listed CDR3 is given. The rearrangement uses TRBV28 and TRBJ2-3; the listed D gene, TRBD2, was not tested against the DNA. The CDR3 region is 11 residues in length, termini included. Per germline, CDR1 MDHEN and CDR2 SYDVKM. The chain's CDR3 is CASSSASGMDV.

Details on this clone: The sample holds other DNA sequences that translate to the same CDR3. The V and J genes are TRBV5-1 and TRBJ2-7; D remains unclear. The CDR3 covers 13 residues. Germline V gene lookup returns CDR1 SGHRS and CDR2 YFSETQ. V lost 0 bases, J lost 6 bases, and 10 bases lay in between. The CDR3 DNA sequence: TGCGCCAGCAGCTTGGAGGGTGTCGTCGAGCAGTACTTC. This gives the protein CASSLEGVVEQYF. The variable domain in full, completed from reference TRBV5-1 and TRBJ2-7, reads KAGVTQTPRYLIKTRGQQVTLSCSPISGHRSVSWYQQTPGQGLQFLFEYFSETQRNKGNFPGRFSGRQFSNSRSEMNVSTLELGDSALYLCASSLEGVVEQYFGPGTRLTVT.

This chain joins TRBV2 and TRBJ2-5; TRBD1 agrees at 8 bases. The germline V gene has CDR1 SNHLY and CDR2 FYNNEI. This CDR3 region has 15 residues. With 5 bases clipped from V and 2 bases from J, the junction kept 7 bases outside the gene matches. CDR3 in DNA: TGTGCCAGCAGTCTAAACAGGGGGAGACAAGAGACCCAGTACTTC. Translation gives CASSLNRGRQETQYF.

This chain's CDR3 is CATSRGLASNEQFF. The CDR3 DNA reads TGTGCCACCAGCAGGGGACTAGCTTCCAATGAGCAGTTCTTC. The J gene is TRBJ2-1, the V gene TRBV15, with TRBD2 matching over 9 bases. The CDR3 spans 14 residues. CDR1 and CDR2 from the germline V gene are LNHNV and YYDKDF (reference sequence). V lost 3 bases and J lost 6; bases outside the gene matches: 3.

The V call is TRBV9, the J call TRBJ2-1; TRBD2 aligns across 9 bases. CDR1 SGDLS and CDR2 YYNGEE come from the germline V gene. V lost 0 bases and J lost 4; bases outside the gene matches: 5. The CDR3 sequence is 16 residues long. CDR3 residues: CASSVVAGARYNEQFF. The CDR3 DNA reads TGTGCCAGCAGCGTAGTAGCGGGAGCCCGATACAATGAGCAGTTCTTC.

The chain has TRBV25-1 and TRBJ2-7; D might be TRBD1 (5 bases). The CDR3 spans 14 residues. The germline V gene has CDR1 MGHDK and CDR2 SYGVNS. Between the trimmed V and J ends, which lost 7 bases and 4 bases, there was a span of 17 bases. In DNA, the CDR3 is TGTGCCAGCAAAGGTTTGGCAGGGCGGTACGAGCAGTACTTC. Translating it yields CASKGLAGRYEQYF.

The chain employs TRBV11-3 and TRBJ2-5; D is ambiguous. The CDR3 is made up of 15 amino acids. CDR1 is SGHNT and CDR2 is YENEEA in the germline V gene. V was trimmed by 1 base and J by 2 bases, leaving 11 bases between them. This chain's CDR3 is CASSLGSRPQETQYF. The DNA for the CDR3 is TGTGCCAGCAGCTTAGGGTCCAGACCACAAGAGACCCAGTACTTC. Combining the CDR3 with reference TRBV11-3 and TRBJ2-5 gives the whole variable domain EAGVVQSPRYKIIEKKQPVAFWCNPISGHNTLYWYLQNLGQGPELLIRYENEEAVDDSQLPKDRFSAERLKGVDSTLKIQPAELGDSAVYLCASSLGSRPQETQYFGPGTRLLVL.

V is TRBV27 and J is TRBJ2-3; 8 bases match TRBD1. V gave up 3 bases and J gave up 3 bases; unmatched junction bases: 5. The length of the CDR3 is 15 residues. Germline loops: CDR1 MNHEY, CDR2 SMNVEV (reference sequence). CDR3: CASSLLTGGTDTQYF. The CDR3 region has the DNA TGTGCCAGCAGTTTGCTTACAGGGGGGACAGATACGCAGTATTTT.

This clone was seen at least ten times. J is TRBJ2-4 and V is TRBV10-3; 10 positions match TRBD2. Losses at the gene ends were 7 bases for V and 2 bases for J; bases not matched to a gene: 8. Germline V gives CDR1 ENHRY, CDR2 SYGVKD. The CDR3 loop spans 16 amino acids. The CDR3: CAIKAGGPESKNIQYF. The CDR3 region has the DNA TGTGCCATCAAAGCGGGAGGGCCTGAGTCCAAAAACATTCAGTACTTC.

This chain links TRBV2 with TRBJ2-1, with TRBD2 matching over 9 bases. The CDR3 runs to 15 residues. CDR1 is SNHLY, CDR2 FYNNEI, per germline. V was clipped by 7 bases and J by 6 bases; unmatched bases: 10. In DNA, the CDR3 is TGTGCCAGCATTTGGGGGGGGACTAGCCGCAATGAGCAGTTCTTC. Protein product: CASIWGGTSRNEQFF.

The rearrangement joins TRBV30 to TRBJ2-7; 9 bases fit TRBD1. Germline CDR1 and CDR2: GTSNPN and SVGIG (reference sequence). CDR3 length equals 16 residues. With V trimmed by 4 bases and J by 2 bases, 12 bases remained unmatched. The CDR3 DNA follows: TGTGCCTGGAAGGGACAGGGATGGGGGTTTGCCTACGAGCAGTACTTC. This sequence encodes CAWKGQGWGFAYEQYF.